Below, one TCR beta chain is given with its context. The antigen remains undetermined. The sample is drawn from a study of T cell repertoires in cytomegalovirus infection. Overall study: Peptides in the study included HLA-C-restricted and HLA-B-restricted CMV epitopes. Matching HLA type and CMV infection were both indicated by public TCR beta signatures.

V lost 3 bases to trimming and J lost 0 bases; unmatched junction nucleotides: 11. Germline V gene data show CDR1 as LNHDA and CDR2 as SQIVND (reference sequence). The CDR3 spans 18 residues. Whole-study results and caveats: CMV carriers with the relevant HLA were identified by cumulative public TCR beta family frequency. Dominating the ex vivo response were TCR beta clonotypes that were CMV-specific and HLA-C-restricted.

TCRdb ran MiXCR on the reads and lists one entry per CDR3 protein. The repertoire consists of approximately 390,000 distinct CDR3 sequences, with roughly 36% occurring once and the leading ten covering less than 15%. This rearrangement joins TRBV19 to TRBJ2-5; 9 bases are shared with TRBD2. This sequence originates from a human donor in good health (CMV status not recorded). Some clones in this sample may be carry-over from other donors' samples. This material consisted of cultured PBMCs, taken from culture after CMV antigen stimulation. The CDR3 is CASSILAGGTVHQETQYF. The DNA of the CDR3 is TGTGCCAGTAGTATCTTGGCGGGGGGGACAGTACACCAAGAGACCCAGTACTTC.